This T cell receptor (beta chain) comes out of a study of blood T cell repertoires in COVID-19. Overall study: COVID-19 samples, acute and convalescent, were from the United States, Italy and Spain.

This table comes from immunoSEQ multiplex PCR, and its TCRdb copy is limited to in-frame clones, with some not included. This sample carries about 240,000 clones, around 90% of them seen once, and the ten largest clones take more than 6.5%. CDR1 SGHTS and CDR2 YDEGEE come from the germline V gene. The CDR3 totals 15 residues. Trimming removed 4 bases from V and 3 bases from J, with 16 bases in between. The chain has TRBV5-8 and TRBJ1-1; tentatively, D is TRBD1 (5 bases). The sequence derives from a woman in her seventies with active or convalescent COVID-19. Specimen: peripheral blood. The CDR3 bases are TGTGCCAGCAGCCGGAGGGGCGCTGTGGACACTGAAGCTTTCTTT. Translated: CASSRRGAVDTEAFF.